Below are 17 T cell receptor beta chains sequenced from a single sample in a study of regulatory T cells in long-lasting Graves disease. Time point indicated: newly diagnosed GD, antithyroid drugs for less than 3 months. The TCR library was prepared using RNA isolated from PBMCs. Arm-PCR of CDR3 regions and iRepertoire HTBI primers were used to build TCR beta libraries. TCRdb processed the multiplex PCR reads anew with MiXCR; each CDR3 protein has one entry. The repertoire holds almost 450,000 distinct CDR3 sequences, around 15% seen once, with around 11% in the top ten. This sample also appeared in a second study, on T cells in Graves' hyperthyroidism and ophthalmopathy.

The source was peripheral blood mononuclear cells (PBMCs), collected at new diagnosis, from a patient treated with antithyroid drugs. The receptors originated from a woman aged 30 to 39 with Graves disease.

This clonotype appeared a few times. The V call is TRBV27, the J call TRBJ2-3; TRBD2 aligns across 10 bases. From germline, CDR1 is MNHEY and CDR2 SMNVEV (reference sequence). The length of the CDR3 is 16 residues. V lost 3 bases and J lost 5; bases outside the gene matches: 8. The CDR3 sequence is CASSFLPSGSRDTQYF. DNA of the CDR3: TGTGCCAGCAGTTTCCTTCCTAGCGGGAGTAGAGATACGCAGTATTTT.

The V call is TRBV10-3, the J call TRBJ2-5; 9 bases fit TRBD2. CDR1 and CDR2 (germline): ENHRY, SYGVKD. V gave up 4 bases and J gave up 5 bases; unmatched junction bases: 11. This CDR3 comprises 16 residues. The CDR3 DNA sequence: TGTGCCATCAGTGGCGGGACTAGCAATCTGGAGGAGACCCAGTACTTC. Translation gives CAISGGTSNLEETQYF.

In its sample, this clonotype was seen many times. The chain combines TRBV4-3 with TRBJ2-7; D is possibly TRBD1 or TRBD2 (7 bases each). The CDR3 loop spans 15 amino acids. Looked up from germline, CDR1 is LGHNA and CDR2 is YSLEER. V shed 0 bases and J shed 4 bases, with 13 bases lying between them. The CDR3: CASSQEQGGKYEQYF. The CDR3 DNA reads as TGCGCCAGCAGCCAAGAGCAGGGGGGGAAGTACGAGCAGTACTTC.

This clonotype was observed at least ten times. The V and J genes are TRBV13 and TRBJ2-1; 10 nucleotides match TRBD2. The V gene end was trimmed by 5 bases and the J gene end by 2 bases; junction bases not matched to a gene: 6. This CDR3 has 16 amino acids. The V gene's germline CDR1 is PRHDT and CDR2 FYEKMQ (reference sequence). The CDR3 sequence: CASSHSGTSAYNEQFF. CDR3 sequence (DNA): TGTGCCAGCAGCCACTCCGGGACTAGCGCCTACAATGAGCAGTTCTTC.

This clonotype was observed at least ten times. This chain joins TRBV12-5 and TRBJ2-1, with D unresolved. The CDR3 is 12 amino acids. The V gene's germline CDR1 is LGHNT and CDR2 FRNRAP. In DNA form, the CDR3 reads TGTGCCAGCAGACTCGACGGGAATGAGCAGTTCTTC. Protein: CASRLDGNEQFF.

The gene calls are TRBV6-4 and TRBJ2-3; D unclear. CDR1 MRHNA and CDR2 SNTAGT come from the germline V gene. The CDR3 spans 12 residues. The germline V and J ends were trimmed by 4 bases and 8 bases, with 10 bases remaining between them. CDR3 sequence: CASSGTPGTQYF. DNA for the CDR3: TGTGCCAGCAGTGGGACCCCCGGTACGCAGTATTTT.

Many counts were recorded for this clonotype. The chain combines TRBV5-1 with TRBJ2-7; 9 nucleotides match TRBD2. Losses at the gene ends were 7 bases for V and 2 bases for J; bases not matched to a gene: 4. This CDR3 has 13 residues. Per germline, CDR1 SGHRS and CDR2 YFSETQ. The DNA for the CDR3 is TGCGCCAGCGCAGCGGGAGGTACCTACGAGCAGTACTTC. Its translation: CASAAGGTYEQYF.

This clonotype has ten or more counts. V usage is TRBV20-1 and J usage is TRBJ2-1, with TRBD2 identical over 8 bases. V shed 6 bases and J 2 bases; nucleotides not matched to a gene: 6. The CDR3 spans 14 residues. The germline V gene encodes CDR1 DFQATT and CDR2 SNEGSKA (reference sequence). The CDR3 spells CSAPGLAAYNEQFF. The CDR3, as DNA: TGCAGTGCACCAGGACTAGCAGCCTACAATGAGCAGTTCTTC.

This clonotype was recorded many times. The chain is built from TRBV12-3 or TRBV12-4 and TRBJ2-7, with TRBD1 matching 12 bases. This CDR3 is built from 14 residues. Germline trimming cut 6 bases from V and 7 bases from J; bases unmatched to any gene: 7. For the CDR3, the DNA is TGTGCCAGCAGCCGGGACAGGGGGCACGGGGAGCAGTACTTC. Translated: CASSRDRGHGEQYF.

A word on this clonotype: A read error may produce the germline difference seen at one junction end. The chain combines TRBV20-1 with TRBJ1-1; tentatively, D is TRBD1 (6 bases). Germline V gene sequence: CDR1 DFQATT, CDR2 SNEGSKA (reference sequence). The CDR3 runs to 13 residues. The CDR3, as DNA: TGCAGTGCCCTGGACAGACAGAACACTGAAGCTTGCTTT. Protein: CSALDRQNTEACF.

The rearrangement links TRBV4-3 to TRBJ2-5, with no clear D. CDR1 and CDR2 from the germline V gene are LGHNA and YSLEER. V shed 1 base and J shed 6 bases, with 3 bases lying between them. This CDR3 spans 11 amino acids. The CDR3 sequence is CASSQGKTQYF. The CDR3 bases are TGCGCCAGCAGCCAAGGAAAGACCCAGTACTTC.

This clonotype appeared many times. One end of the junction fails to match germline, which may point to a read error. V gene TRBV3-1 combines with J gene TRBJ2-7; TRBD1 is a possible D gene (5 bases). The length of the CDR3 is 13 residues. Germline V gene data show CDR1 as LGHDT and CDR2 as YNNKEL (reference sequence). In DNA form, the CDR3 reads TGCGCCAGCAGCCAAGGCGTCCAGGGCGAGCAGTACTTC. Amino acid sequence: CASSQGVQGEQYF.

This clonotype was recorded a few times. CDR3 residues: CASRSGLAGYEQFF. CDR3 in DNA: TGTGCCAGCAGAAGTGGACTAGCGGGTTATGAGCAGTTCTTC. The chain uses TRBV14 and TRBJ2-1; 11 nucleotides match TRBD2. V shed 6 bases, J shed 8 bases, and the junction held 6 bases outside the gene matches. The CDR3 extends over 14 amino acids. In germline, CDR1 is SGHDN, CDR2 FVKESK.

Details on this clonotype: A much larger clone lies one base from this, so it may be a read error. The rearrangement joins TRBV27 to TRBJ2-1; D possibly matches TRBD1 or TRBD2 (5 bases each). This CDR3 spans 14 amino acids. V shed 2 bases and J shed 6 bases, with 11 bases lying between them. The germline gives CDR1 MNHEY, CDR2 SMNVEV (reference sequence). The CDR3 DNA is TGTGCCAGCAGTTTAGGTACGGGGCGCAATGAGCAGTTCTTC. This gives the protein CASSLGTGRNEQFF.

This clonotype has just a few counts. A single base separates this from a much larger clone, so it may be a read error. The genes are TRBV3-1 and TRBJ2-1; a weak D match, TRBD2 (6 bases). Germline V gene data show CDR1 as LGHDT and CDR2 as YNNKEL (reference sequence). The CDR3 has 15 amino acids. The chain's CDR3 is CASSQDPSEVNEQSF. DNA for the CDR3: TGTGCCAGCAGCCAAGACCCTAGCGAGGTCAATGAGCAGTCCTTC.

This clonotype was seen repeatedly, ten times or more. The CDR3 here is CAIAGTENTEAFF. CDR3 nucleotides: TGTGCCATCGCCGGGACCGAGAACACTGAAGCTTTCTTT. The chain employs TRBV28 and TRBJ1-1; TRBD1 is a possible D gene (5 bases). V lost 10 bases to trimming and J lost 1 base, with 13 bases between them. This CDR3 spans 13 amino acids. In germline, CDR1 is MDHEN, CDR2 SYDVKM.

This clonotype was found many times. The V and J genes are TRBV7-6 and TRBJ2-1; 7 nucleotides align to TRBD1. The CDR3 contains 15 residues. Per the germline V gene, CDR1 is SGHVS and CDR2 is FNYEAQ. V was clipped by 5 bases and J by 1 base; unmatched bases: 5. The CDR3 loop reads CASSLGTASYNEQFF. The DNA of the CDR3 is TGTGCCAGCAGCCTCGGGACAGCTTCCTACAATGAGCAGTTCTTC.